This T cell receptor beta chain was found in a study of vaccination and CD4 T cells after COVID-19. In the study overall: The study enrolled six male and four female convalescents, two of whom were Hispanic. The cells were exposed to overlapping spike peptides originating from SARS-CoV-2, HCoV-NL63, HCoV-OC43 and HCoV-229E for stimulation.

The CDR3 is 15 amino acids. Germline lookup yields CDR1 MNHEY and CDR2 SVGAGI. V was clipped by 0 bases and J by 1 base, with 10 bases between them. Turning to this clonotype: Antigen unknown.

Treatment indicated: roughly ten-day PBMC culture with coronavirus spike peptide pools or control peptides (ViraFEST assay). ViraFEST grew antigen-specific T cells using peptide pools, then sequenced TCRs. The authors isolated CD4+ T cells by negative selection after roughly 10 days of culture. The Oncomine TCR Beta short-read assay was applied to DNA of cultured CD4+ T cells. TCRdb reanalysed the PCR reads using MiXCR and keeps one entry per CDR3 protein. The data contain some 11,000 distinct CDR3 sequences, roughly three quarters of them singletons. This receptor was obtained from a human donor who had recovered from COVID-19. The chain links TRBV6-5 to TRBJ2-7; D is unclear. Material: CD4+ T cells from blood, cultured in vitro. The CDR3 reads CASSYSARGSYEQYF. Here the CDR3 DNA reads TGTGCCAGCAGTTACTCGGCCCGTGGGTCCTACGAGCAGTACTTC.